Below are 5 T cell receptor beta chains sequenced from a single sample in a study of blood T cell repertoires in COVID-19. Repertoires were generated with immunoSEQ multiplex PCR, while TCRdb's copy carries only in-frame clones and drops some. The top ten hold 2% to 3% of the sample, which has about 260,000 clones, roughly nine tenths seen once. Sample: PBMCs or T cells enriched from blood (not recorded which). Receptors were obtained from a woman in her late teens or twenties who had recovered from COVID-19.

This clone was seen at least ten times. CDR3 loop: CASSESANEQFF. The DNA for the CDR3 is TGCGCCAGCAGTGAGTCGGCCAATGAGCAGTTCTTC. The chain carries TRBV10-1 and TRBJ2-1; no clear D gene. V lost 0 bases and J lost 6, with 3 bases in between. Germline V gene data show CDR1 as WNHNN and CDR2 as SYGVQD (reference sequence). CDR3 length: 12 amino acids.

V usage is TRBV2 and J usage is TRBJ1-5; maybe TRBD1 (6 bases). V shed 5 bases and J shed 4 bases, with 9 bases lying between them. There are 13 residues in the CDR3. The germline V gene encodes CDR1 SNHLY and CDR2 FYNNEI. The CDR3 reads CASSNRENQPQHF. CDR3 DNA sequence: TGTGCCAGCAGTAACAGGGAGAATCAGCCCCAGCATTTT.

The chain has TRBV9 and TRBJ1-6; 7 bases are a match to TRBD1. Germline V CDR1 and CDR2: SGDLS, YYNGEE. Trimming at V came to 5 bases and at J to 3 bases, leaving 5 bases not matched to a gene. This CDR3 region has 15 residues. In nucleotides, the CDR3 is TGTGCCAGCAGGTCGGGACAGAACTATAATTCACCCCTCCACTTT. Translation gives CASRSGQNYNSPLHF.

The CDR3 coding sequence is TGTGCCAGCAGTTTATTAGGGACACAGAATGAGCAGTTCTTC. This translates into CASSLLGTQNEQFF. V gene TRBV25-1 combines with J gene TRBJ2-1; D perhaps matches TRBD1 (6 bases). V gave up 5 bases and J gave up 7 bases, with 15 bases separating them. The CDR3 runs 14 residues. Germline-derived CDR1 and CDR2 are MGHDK and SYGVNS.

The rearrangement links TRBV4-1 to TRBJ2-1; 8 bases are a match to TRBD1. J lost 2 bases, V lost 4 bases, and 7 bases had no gene match. Germline V lookup: CDR1 MGHRA, CDR2 YSYEKL. This CDR3 contains 16 residues. Here the CDR3 reads CASSRETGVPYNEQFF. The CDR3 DNA reads TGCGCCAGCAGCCGAGAGACAGGGGTGCCCTACAATGAGCAGTTCTTC.